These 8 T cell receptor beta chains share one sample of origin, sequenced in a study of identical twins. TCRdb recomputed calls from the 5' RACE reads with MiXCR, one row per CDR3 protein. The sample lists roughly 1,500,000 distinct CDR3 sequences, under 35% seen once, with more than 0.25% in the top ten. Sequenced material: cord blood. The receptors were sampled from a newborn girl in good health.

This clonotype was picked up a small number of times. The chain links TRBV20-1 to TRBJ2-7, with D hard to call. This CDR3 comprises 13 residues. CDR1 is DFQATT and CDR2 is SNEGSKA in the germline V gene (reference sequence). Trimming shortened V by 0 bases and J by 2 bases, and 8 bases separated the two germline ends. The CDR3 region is CSAREGQTYEQYF. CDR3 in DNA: TGCAGTGCTAGAGAGGGCCAGACCTACGAGCAGTACTTC.

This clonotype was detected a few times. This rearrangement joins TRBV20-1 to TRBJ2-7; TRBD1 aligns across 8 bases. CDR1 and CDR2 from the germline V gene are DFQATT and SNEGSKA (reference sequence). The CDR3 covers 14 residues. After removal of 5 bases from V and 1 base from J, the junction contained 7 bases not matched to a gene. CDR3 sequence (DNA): TGCAGTGCTGCTACGCAGGGGGCTTCCTACGAGCAGTACTTC. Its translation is CSAATQGASYEQYF.

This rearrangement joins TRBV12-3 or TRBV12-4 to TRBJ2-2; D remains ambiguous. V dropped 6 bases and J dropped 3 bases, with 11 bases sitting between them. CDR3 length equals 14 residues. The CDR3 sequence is CASSLRTDTGELFF. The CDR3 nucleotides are TGTGCCAGCAGCCTCCGGACCGACACCGGGGAGCTGTTTTTT.

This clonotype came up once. CDR3: CASGHLQGIGGYTF. CDR3 in DNA: TGTGCCAGTGGTCATTTACAGGGGATTGGAGGCTACACCTTC. V usage is TRBV19 and J usage is TRBJ1-2; 7 bases map to TRBD1. J gave up 8 bases and V 8 bases, and 14 bases lay outside the gene matches. This CDR3 region has 14 residues. From germline, CDR1 is LNHDA and CDR2 SQIVND (reference sequence).

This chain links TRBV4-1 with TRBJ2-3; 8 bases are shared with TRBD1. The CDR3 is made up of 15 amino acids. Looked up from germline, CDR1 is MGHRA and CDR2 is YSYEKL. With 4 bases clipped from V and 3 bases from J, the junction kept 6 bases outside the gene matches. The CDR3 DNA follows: TGCGCCAGCAGCCGAGAGGACAGGGCAACAGATACGCAGTATTTT. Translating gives CASSREDRATDTQYF.

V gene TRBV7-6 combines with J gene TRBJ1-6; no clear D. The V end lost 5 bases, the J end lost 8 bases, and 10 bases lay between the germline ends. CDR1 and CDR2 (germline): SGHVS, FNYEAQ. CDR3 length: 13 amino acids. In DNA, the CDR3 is TGTGCCAGCAGCCAAAACGGAGATTCACCCCTCCACTTT. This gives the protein CASSQNGDSPLHF. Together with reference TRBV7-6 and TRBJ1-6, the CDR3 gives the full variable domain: GAGVSQSPRYKVTKRGQDVALRCDPISGHVSLYWYRQALGQGPEFLTYFNYEAQQDKSGLPNDRFSAERPEGSISTLTIQRTEQRDSAMYRCASSQNGDSPLHFGNGTRLTVT.

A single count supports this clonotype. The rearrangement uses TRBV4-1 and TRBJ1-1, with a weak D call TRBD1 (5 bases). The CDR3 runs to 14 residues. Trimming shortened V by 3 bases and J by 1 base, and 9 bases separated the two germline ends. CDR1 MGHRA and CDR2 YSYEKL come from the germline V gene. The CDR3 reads CASSHRVANTEAFF. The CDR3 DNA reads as TGCGCCAGCAGCCACAGGGTGGCGAACACTGAAGCTTTCTTT.

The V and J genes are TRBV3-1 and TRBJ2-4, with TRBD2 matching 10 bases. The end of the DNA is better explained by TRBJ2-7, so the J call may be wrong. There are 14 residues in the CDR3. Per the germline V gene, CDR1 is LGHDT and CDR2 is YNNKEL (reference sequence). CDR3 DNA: TGTGCCAGCAGCCTAGCGGGGGGAGGATTCGAGCAGTACTTC. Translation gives CASSLAGGGFEQYF.